This T cell receptor (beta chain) was obtained from a study of blood T cell repertoires in COVID-19 (dated by TCRdb to 2018 to 2020). About the study as a whole: Samples from collaborators originated in the United States, Italy and Spain and spanned both the acute and convalescent phases of COVID-19. The prospective study material was composed of cDNA or gDNA derived from T cells, B-cell-depleted T cells, or PBMCs. Subjects who had been exposed to COVID-19, were actively infected with it, or had recovered from it provided the deeply sampled blood TCRbeta repertoires that made up the dataset. The repertoires were released in a freely available public database intended as a resource for research on the immune response to SARS-CoV-2. Samples came from the ongoing ImmuneRACE study (first 160 participants) plus 1,254 subjects from 6 global collaborators. A de-identified subject ID, COVID-19 status, age in years and sex were almost always included in the sample metadata. Where available, HLA class I and class II types were obtained from metadata supplied by the sample provider rather than from assay-based typing. What the authors observed across the whole study: The quantity of clinical and demographic metadata differed by source and by participant and was supplied without curation.

The immunoSEQ Assay, a bias-controlled multiplex PCR, was used to amplify TCRbeta CDR3 regions from genomic DNA. On the study's bioinformatics: The number of nucleated cells in each sample was estimated by amplification of reference gene primers within the assay. To quantify the absolute abundance of each unique TCRbeta CDR3 rearrangement, sequence reads were collapsed and filtered. For each sample, productive Simpson clonality was calculated as the square root of Simpson's diversity index over productive rearrangements. TCRdb re-hosts the immuneACCESS table, in-frame sequences only. Its copies lack some clones; in the studies checked, an unresolved V gene accounts for under half of them, and the cause for the rest is not known. For V, J and clone size, that table is used; D and trimming come from the DNA. This sample lists tens of thousands of clones; approximately 79% were detected once. In total, the top ten clones hold about a quarter of the sample.

As to this clone: The specificity of this receptor is unknown. Base qualities are not provided; no much larger clone lies one nucleotide away.

Each collaborating institution followed its own protocols to collect whole blood in K2EDTA tubes. For TCRbeta analysis, collaborators shipped samples in one of three forms: frozen whole blood, isolated PBMCs, or DNA extracted from either of those sample types. The germline V gene specifies MNHEY as CDR1 and SVGAGI as CDR2. V loses 6 bases at its end and J loses 3 bases; junction bases beyond the gene matches: 4. Including the terminal cysteine and phenylalanine, the CDR3 comprises 14 residues. Only the CDR3 part of the read is kept: 42 bases, read in frame from the first base. This chain is built from TRBV6-5 and TRBJ1-5, and TRBD1 aligns with 8 junction nucleotides. Sequencing was carried out using peripheral blood. This TCR was sampled from a man in his sixties with active or convalescent COVID-19. The CDR3 region reads CASSKTGDNQPQHF. The DNA sequence reads TGTGCCAGCAGCAAGACAGGGGACAATCAGCCCCAGCATTTT.